Listed below are T cell receptor beta chains from one sample, sequenced in a study of shared clonotypes between healthy human individuals. TCRdb's table, derived via immunoSEQ multiplex PCR, lists solely in-frame clones and lacks some. The sample lists 700,000 to 950,000 clones; approximately 97% were seen once. The specimen sequenced was naive CD8+ T cells sorted from blood. These receptors were collected from a man under 40 in good health. The CDR3 runs from the conserved cysteine through the conserved F or W. The order of the fields is J gene, V gene, CDR3 protein.

>TRBJ1-5|TRBV7-8
CASSLRTGGNQPQHF
>TRBJ1-2|TRBV18
CASSPPVPTNYGYTF
>TRBJ1-2|TRBV25-1
CASSSEGIPIKGYTF
>TRBJ2-7|TRBV5-1
CASSLEKAYEQYF
>TRBJ2-1|TRBV7-2
CASSQYLGGINEQFF
>TRBJ2-7|TRBV7-9
CAIDYEQYF
>TRBJ2-7|TRBV7-9
CASSSPGGLEQYF
>TRBJ2-5|TRBV5-4
CASSLGQTLVGETQYF
>TRBJ2-1|TRBV15
CATSSIQVSYNEQFF
>TRBJ1-1|TRBV27
CASSSGSEAFF
>TRBJ1-1|TRBV7-9
CASSGRASAFF
>TRBJ2-5|TRBV7-8
CASLTDEEVGGPETQYF
>TRBJ2-7|TRBV11-3
CASSFELGEQYF
>TRBJ1-5|TRBV7-9
CASSLASGQPQHF
>TRBJ1-1|TRBV9
CASSSDGTEAFF
>TRBJ2-7|TRBV6-6
CASSYGQSGIYEQYF
>TRBJ2-3|TRBV28
CASSTGFGGDTQYF
>TRBJ2-7|TRBV19
CASSRHRLAEITYEQYF
>TRBJ2-7|TRBV29-1
CSVEDGGSGSIDEQYF
>TRBJ2-1|TRBV5-1
CASSPRSAYNEQFF
>TRBJ2-1|TRBV7-9
CAGSGSSYNEQFF
>TRBJ1-2|TRBV7-3
CASSPGQGAVGYTF
>TRBJ2-1|TRBV27
CASSLYASGRDSYNEQFF
>TRBJ2-1|TRBV9
CASGTSASYNEQFF
>TRBJ2-3|TRBV27
CASSLSTDTQYF
>TRBJ1-1|TRBV5-6
CASSLVRMNTEAFF
>TRBJ2-3|TRBV2
CASSENLSGRRSTDTQYF
>TRBJ2-7|TRBV10-2
CASGDSSYEQYF
>TRBJ2-7|TRBV28
CASTPPGTDYEQYF
>TRBJ2-1|TRBV11-3
CASSTPRNNEQFF
>TRBJ2-2|TRBV7-2
CASSLASILELFF
>TRBJ2-7|TRBV30
CAWRLSGYEQYF
>TRBJ2-2|TRBV10-3
CAISAGRATNTGELFF
>TRBJ2-3|TRBV5-6
CASSLEGGYSTDTQYF
>TRBJ2-7|TRBV5-5
CASSSPRDRISYEQYF